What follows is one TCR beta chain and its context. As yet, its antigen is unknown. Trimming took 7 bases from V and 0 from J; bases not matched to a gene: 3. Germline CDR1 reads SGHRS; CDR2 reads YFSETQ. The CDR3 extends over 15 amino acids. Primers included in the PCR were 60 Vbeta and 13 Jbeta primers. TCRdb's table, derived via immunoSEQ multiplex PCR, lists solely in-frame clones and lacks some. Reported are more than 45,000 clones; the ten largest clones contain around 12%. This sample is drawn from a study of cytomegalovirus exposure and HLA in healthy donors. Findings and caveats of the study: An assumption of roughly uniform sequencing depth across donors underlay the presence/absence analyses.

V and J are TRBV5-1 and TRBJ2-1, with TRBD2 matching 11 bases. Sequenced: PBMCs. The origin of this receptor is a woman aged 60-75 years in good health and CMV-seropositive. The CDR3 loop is CASGLAGGSYNEQFF. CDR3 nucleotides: TGCGCCAGCGGCCTAGCGGGGGGCTCCTACAATGAGCAGTTCTTC.